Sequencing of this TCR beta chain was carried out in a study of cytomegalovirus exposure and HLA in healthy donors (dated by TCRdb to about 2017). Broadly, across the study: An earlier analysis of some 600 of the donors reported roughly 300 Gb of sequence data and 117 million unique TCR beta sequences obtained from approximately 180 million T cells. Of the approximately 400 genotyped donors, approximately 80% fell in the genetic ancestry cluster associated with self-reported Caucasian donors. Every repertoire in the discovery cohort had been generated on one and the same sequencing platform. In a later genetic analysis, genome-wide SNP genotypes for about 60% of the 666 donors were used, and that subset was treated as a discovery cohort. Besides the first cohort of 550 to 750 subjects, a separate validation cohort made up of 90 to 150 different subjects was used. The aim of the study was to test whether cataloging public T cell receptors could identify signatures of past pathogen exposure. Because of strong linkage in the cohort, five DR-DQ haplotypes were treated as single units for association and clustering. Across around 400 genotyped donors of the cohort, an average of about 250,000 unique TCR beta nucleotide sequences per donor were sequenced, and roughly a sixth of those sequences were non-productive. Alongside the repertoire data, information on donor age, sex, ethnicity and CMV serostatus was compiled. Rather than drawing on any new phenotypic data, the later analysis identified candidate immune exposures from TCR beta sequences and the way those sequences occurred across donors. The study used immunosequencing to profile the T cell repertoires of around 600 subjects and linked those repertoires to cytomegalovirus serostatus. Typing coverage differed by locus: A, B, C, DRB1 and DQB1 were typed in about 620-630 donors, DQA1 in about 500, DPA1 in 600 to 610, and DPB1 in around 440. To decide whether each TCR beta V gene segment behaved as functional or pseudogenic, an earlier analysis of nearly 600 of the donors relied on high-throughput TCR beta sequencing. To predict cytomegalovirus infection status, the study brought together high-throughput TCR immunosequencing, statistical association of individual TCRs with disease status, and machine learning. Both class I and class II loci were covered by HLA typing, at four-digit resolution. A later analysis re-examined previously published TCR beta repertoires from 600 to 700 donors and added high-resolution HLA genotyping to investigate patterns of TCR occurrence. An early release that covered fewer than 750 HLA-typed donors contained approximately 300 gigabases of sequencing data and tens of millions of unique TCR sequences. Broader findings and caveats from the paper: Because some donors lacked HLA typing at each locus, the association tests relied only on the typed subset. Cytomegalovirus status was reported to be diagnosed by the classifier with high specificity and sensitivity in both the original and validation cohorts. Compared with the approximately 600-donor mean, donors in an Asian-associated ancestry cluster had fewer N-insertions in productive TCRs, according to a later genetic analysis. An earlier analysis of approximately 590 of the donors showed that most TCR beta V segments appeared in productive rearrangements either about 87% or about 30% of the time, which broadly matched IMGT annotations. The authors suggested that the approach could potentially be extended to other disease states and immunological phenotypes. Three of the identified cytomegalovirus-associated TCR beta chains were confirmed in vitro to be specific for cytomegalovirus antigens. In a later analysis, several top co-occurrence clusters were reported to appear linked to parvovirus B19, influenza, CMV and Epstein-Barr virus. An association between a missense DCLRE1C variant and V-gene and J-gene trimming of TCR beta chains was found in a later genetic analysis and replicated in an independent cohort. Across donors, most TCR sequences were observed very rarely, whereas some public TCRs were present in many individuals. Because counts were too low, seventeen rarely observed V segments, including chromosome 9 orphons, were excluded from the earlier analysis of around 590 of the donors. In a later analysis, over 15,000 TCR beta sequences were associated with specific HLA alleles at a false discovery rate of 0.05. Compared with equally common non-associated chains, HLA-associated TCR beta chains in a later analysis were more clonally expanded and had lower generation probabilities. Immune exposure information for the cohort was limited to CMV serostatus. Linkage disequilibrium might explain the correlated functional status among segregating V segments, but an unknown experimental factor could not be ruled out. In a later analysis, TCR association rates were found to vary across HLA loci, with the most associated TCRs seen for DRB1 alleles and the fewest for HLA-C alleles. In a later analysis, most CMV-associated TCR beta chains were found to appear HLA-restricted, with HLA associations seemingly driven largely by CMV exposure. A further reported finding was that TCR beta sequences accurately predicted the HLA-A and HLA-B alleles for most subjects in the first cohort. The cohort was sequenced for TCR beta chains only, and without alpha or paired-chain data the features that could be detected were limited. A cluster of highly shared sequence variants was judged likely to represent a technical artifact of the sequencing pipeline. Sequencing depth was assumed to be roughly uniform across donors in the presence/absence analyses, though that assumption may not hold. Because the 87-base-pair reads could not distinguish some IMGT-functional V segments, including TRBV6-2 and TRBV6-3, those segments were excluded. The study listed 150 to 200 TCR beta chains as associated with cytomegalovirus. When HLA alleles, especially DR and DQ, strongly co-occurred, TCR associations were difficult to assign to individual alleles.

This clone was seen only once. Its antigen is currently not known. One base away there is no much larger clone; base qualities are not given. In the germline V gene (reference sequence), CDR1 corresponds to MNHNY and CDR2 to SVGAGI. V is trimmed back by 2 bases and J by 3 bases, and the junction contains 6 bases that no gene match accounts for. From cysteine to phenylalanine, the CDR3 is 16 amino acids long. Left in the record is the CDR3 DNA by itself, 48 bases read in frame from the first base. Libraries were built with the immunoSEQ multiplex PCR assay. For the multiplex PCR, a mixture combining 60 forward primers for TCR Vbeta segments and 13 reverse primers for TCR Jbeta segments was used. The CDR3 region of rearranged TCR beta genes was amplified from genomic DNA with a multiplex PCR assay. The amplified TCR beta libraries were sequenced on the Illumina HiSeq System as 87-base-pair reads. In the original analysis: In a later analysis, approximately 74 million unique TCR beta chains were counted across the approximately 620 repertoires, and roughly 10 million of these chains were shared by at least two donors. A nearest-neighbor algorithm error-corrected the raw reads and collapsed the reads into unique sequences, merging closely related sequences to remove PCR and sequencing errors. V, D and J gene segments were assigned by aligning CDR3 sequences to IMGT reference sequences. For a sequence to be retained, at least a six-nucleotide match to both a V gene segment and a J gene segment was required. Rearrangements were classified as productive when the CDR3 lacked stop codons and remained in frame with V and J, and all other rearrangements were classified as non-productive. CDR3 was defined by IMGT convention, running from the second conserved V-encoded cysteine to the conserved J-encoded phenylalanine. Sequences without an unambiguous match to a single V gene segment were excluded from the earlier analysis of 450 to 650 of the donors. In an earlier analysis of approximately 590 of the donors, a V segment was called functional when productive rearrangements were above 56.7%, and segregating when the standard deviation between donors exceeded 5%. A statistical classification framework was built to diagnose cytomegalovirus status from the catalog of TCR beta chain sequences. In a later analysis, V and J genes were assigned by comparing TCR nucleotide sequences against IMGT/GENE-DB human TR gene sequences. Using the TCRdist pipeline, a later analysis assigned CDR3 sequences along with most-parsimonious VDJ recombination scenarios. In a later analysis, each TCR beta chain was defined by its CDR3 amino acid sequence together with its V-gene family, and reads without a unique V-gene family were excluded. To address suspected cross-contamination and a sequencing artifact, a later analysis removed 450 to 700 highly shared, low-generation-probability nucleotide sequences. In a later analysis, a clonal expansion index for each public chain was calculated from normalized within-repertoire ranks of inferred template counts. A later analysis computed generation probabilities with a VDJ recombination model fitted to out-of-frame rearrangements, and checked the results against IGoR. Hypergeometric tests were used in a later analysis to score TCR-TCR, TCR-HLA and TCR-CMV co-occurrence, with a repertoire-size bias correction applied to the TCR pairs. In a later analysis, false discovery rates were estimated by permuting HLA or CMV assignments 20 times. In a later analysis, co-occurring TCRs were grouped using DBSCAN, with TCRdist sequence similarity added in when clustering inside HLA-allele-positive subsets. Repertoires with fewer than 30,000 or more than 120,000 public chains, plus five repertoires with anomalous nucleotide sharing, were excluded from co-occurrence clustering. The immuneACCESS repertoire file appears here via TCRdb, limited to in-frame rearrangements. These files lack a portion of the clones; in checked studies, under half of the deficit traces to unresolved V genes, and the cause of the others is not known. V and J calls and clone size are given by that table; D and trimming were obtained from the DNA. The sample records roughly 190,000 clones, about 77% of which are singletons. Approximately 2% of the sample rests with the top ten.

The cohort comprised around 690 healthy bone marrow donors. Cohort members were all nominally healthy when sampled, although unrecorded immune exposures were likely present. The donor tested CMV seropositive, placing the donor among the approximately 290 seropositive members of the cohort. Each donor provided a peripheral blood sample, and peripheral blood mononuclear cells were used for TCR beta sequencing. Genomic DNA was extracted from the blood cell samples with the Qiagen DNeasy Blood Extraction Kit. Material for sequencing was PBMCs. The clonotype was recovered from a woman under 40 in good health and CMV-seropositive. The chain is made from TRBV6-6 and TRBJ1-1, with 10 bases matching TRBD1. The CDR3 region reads CASSYGTGALDTEAFF. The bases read TGTGCCAGCAGTTACGGGACAGGGGCCCTGGACACTGAAGCTTTCTTT.